The 18 T cell receptor beta chains given below trace back to one sample, sequenced in a study of blood T cell repertoires in COVID-19. Profiling relied on immunoSEQ multiplex PCR, and the TCRdb table lists in-frame clones only, not all of them. In the table there are a few hundred thousand clones, 89% of which are singletons. Sequencing was done on a sample of peripheral blood. The receptor source for this set is a woman in her 30s with COVID-19, enrolled during active disease.

The chain links TRBV7-2 to TRBJ2-3, with 10 bases fitting TRBD2. V gave up 6 bases and J gave up 5 bases; unmatched junction bases: 2. The germline gives CDR1 SGHTA, CDR2 FQGNSA. The CDR3 consists of 13 residues. CDR3 amino acids: CASRTSGEDTQYF. The CDR3 DNA is TGTGCCAGCAGAACTAGCGGGGAAGATACGCAGTATTTT.

The rearrangement joins TRBV27 to TRBJ2-1; 9 bases line up with TRBD1. The CDR3 is 14 residues long. With 6 bases clipped from V and 9 bases from J, the junction kept 9 bases outside the gene matches. Germline loops: CDR1 MNHEY, CDR2 SMNVEV (reference sequence). The CDR3 coding sequence is TGTGCCAGCAGCTCCGGGACAGGGCTTCGTGAGCAGTTCTTC. Its translation: CASSSGTGLREQFF.

This chain links TRBV4-1 with TRBJ1-2; D perhaps matches TRBD1 (5 bases). V lost 4 bases and J 2 bases, leaving 17 bases between the germline ends. CDR3 length: 16 residues. The germline CDR1 and CDR2 sequences are MGHRA and YSYEKL. As DNA, the CDR3 is TGCGCCAGCAGCCGCAACCCCCGGGGGGAGAACTATGGCTACACCTTC. Translated: CASSRNPRGENYGYTF.

V and J are TRBV10-3 and TRBJ2-3, with D maybe TRBD2 (6 bases). V shed 3 bases and J shed 3 bases, with 16 bases lying between them. CDR3 length: 16 amino acids. Germline CDR1 reads ENHRY; CDR2 reads SYGVKD. CDR3 DNA sequence: TGTGCCATCAGTGACCCGACTAGTCGAGGGACAGATACGCAGTATTTT. Protein: CAISDPTSRGTDTQYF.

The chain carries TRBV28 and TRBJ2-5; weak D call: TRBD1 (8 bases). The ends were cut back, 4 bases at V and 3 bases at J, with 21 bases in the middle. Germline V gene data show CDR1 as MDHEN and CDR2 as SYDVKM. This CDR3 contains 17 residues. This CDR3 is CASSSFREAGGKETQYF. The CDR3 DNA is TGTGCCAGCAGTTCATTTCGGGAGGCAGGGGGCAAAGAGACCCAGTACTTC.

A single count supports this clone. The J gene is TRBJ2-4, the V gene TRBV4-3, with D unresolved. V lost 0 bases and J lost 4, with 10 bases in between. Per germline, CDR1 LGHNA and CDR2 YSLEER. The CDR3 covers 15 residues. CDR3 residues: CASSQESGIKNIQYF. CDR3 nucleotide sequence: TGCGCCAGCAGCCAAGAGTCGGGTATTAAAAACATTCAGTACTTC.

This chain connects TRBV7-2 to TRBJ1-5; D is unresolved. This CDR3 comprises 13 residues. With 1 base removed from V and 10 bases from J, the gap between germline ends came to 11 bases. The germline V gene encodes CDR1 SGHTA and CDR2 FQGNSA. CDR3 nucleotide sequence: TGTGCCAGCAGCTTAGAGGCTAGACCCCCCCAGCATTTT. Its translation is CASSLEARPPQHF.

This clone occurred once. The chain links TRBV2 to TRBJ2-1; a weak D match, TRBD2 (5 bases). Trimming shortened V by 8 bases and J by 5 bases, and 25 bases separated the two germline ends. CDR1 and CDR2 from the germline V gene are SNHLY and FYNNEI. This CDR3 has 17 amino acids. CDR3 sequence (DNA): TGTGCCAGCGTCCGGGATTTAGTAGTAAGGTACGACAATGAGCAGTTCTTC. Encoded protein: CASVRDLVVRYDNEQFF.

The chain links TRBV6-5 to TRBJ1-5; 7 nucleotides align to TRBD1. The germline gives CDR1 MNHEY, CDR2 SVGAGI. Germline trimming cut 0 bases from V and 4 bases from J; bases unmatched to any gene: 3. This CDR3 is built from 15 residues. CDR3 nucleotide sequence: TGTGCCAGCAGTTACTCCCGGGACAGAAATCAGCCCCAGCATTTT. Protein product: CASSYSRDRNQPQHF.

This chain links TRBV4-1 with TRBJ2-1, with 9 bases identical to TRBD1. The junction had 13 bases not matched to a gene; V was cut back by 3 bases and J by 7 bases. The germline V gene encodes CDR1 MGHRA and CDR2 YSYEKL. This CDR3 comprises 17 residues. The CDR3 sequence: CASSQFPGQGLENEQFF. In DNA, the CDR3 is TGCGCCAGCAGCCAGTTCCCGGGACAGGGCCTCGAGAATGAGCAGTTCTTC.

V and J are TRBV5-1 and TRBJ1-1; 9 nucleotides line up with TRBD1. The V segment lost 4 bases and the J segment 3 bases; nucleotides outside the gene matches: 10. Germline CDR1 reads SGHRS; CDR2 reads YFSETQ. The CDR3 has 16 residues. CDR3 sequence reads: CASSPPGTGLDTEAFF. The CDR3 nucleotides read TGCGCCAGCAGCCCCCCCGGGACAGGGCTCGACACTGAAGCTTTCTTT. Based on the CDR3 plus reference TRBV5-1 and TRBJ1-1, the full variable domain is KAGVTQTPRYLIKTRGQQVTLSCSPISGHRSVSWYQQTPGQGLQFLFEYFSETQRNKGNFPGRFSGRQFSNSRSEMNVSTLELGDSALYLCASSPPGTGLDTEAFFGQGTRLTVV.

The chain links TRBV6-5 to TRBJ1-1; unclear D gene. V was clipped by 10 bases and J by 5 bases, with 17 bases between them. The germline V gene encodes CDR1 MNHEY and CDR2 SVGAGI. This CDR3 has 13 amino acids. The CDR3 region is CATIAPLGTEAFF. CDR3 DNA: TGTGCCACCATAGCTCCGCTTGGGACTGAAGCTTTCTTT.

V and J are TRBV7-2 and TRBJ2-6; 8 positions agree with TRBD1. After removal of 5 bases from V and 4 bases from J, the junction contained 4 bases not matched to a gene. CDR1 is SGHTA, CDR2 FQGNSA, per germline. The CDR3 contains 15 residues. CDR3 sequence (DNA): TGTGCCAGCAGCAGACAGGGGTCCGGGGCCAACGTCCTGACTTTC. Translating it yields CASSRQGSGANVLTF.

J is TRBJ2-3 and V is TRBV7-9, with TRBD1 as a possible D gene (8 bases). The length of the CDR3 is 14 residues. Germline CDR1 SEHNR, CDR2 FQNEAQ (reference sequence). V lost 2 bases and J lost 5, with 11 bases in between. The CDR3 spells CASSLNRGGDTQYF. The CDR3 DNA reads as TGTGCCAGCAGCTTAAACAGGGGGGGAGATACGCAGTATTTT.

Details on this clone: Compared with germline, one end of the junction differs, possibly owing to a read error. The genes are TRBV3-1 (or the pseudogene TRBV3-2) and TRBJ1-4; possible D gene TRBD1, 5 bases. Germline V lookup: CDR1 LGHDT, CDR2 YNNKEL (reference sequence). The CDR3 has 14 amino acids. CDR3 sequence: CASSQRETTGTRSF. CDR3 nucleotide sequence: TGTGCCAGCAGCCAACGTGAGACGACCGGGACTAGGAGTTTT.

The V and J genes are TRBV11-3 and TRBJ1-1; 9 bases line up with TRBD1. The ends lost 6 bases at V and 5 bases at J; junction bases unmatched: 10. The CDR3 loop spans 15 amino acids. CDR1 is SGHNT, CDR2 YENEEA, per germline. The CDR3 loop is CASSLWGQGRTEAFF. CDR3 in DNA: TGTGCCAGCAGTCTCTGGGGACAGGGCCGAACTGAAGCTTTCTTT.

The chain links TRBV9 to TRBJ2-7; TRBD1 might be the D (5 bases). This CDR3 has 13 amino acids. CDR1 and CDR2 (germline): SGDLS, YYNGEE. Trimming stripped 0 bases from V and 6 bases from J, with 10 bases between. The CDR3 sequence: CASSVAPDTEQYV. CDR3 DNA sequence: TGTGCCAGCAGCGTAGCTCCGGACACCGAGCAGTACGTC.

J is TRBJ1-5 and V is TRBV30; tentative D call: TRBD1 (5 bases). This CDR3 is 14 amino acids long. Trimming removed 1 base at V and 0 bases at J, with 7 bases between. Germline V gives CDR1 GTSNPN, CDR2 SVGIG (reference sequence). The CDR3 coding sequence is TGTGCCTGGAGTGCAGGGATTAGCAATCAGCCCCAGCATTTT. It is translated as CAWSAGISNQPQHF.